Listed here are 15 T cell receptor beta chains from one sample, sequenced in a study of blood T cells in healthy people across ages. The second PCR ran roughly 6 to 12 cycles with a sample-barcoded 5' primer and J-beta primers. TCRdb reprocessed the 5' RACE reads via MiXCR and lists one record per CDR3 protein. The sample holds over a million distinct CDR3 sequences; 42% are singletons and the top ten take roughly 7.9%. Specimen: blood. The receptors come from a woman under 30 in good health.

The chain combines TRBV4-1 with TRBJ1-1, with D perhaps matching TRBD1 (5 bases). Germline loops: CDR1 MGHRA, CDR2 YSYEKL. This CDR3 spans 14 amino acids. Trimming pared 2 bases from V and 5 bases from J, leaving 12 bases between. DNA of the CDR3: TGCGCCAGCAGCCAACCACCCGGGGGTACTGAAGCTTTCTTT. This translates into CASSQPPGGTEAFF.

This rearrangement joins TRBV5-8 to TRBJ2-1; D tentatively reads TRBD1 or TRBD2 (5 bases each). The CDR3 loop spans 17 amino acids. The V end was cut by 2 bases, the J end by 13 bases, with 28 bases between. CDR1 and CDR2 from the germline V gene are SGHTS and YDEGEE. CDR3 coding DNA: TGTGCCAGCAGCTTTCGGTTCGGTGGGACCGGACAAGAGACCCAGTTCTTC. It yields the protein CASSFRFGGTGQETQFF.

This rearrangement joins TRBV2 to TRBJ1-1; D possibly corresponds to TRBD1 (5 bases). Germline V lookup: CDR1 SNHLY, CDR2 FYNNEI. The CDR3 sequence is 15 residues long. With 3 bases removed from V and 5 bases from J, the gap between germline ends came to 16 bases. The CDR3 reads CASSDRGGWGTEAFF. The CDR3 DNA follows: TGTGCCAGCAGTGATCGTGGCGGGTGGGGGACTGAAGCTTTCTTT.

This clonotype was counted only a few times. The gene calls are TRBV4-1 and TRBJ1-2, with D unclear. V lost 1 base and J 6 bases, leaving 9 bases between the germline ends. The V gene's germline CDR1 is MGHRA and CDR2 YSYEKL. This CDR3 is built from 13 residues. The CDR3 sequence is CASSQGETDGYTF. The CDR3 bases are TGCGCCAGCAGCCAAGGGGAGACCGATGGCTACACCTTC.

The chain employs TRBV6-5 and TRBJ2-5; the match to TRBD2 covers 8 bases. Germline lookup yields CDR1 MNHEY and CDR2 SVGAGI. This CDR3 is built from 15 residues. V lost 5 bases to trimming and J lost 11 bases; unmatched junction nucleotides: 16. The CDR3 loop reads CASSGGTSGEGEQYF. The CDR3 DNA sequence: TGTGCCAGCAGTGGAGGGACTAGTGGGGAGGGTGAGCAGTACTTC.

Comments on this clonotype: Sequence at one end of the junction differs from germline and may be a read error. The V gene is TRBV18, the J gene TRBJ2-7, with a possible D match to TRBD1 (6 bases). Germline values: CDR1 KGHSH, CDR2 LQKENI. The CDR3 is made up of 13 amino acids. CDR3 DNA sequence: TGTGTCAGCTCACCCCAAGGGGGAAACGAGCAGTACTTC. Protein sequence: CVSSPQGGNEQYF.

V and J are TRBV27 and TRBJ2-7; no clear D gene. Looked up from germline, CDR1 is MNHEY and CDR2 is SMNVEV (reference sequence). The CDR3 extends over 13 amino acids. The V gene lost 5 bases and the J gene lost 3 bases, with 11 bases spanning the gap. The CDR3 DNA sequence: TGTGCCAGCAGTCCCCAGATGATCTACGAGCAGTACTTC. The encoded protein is CASSPQMIYEQYF.

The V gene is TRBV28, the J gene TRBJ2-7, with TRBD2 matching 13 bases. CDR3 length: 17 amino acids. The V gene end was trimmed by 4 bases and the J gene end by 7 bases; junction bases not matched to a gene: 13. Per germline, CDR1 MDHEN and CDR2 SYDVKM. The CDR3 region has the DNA TGTGCCAGCAGTTCGGGACTAGCGGGAAGAGGACCGGATGAGCAGTACTTC. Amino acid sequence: CASSSGLAGRGPDEQYF. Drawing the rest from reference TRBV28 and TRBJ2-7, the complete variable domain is DVKVTQSSRYLVKRTGEKVFLECVQDMDHENMFWYRQDPGLGLRLIYFSYDVKMKEKGDIPEGYSVSREKKERFSLILESASTNQTSMYLCASSSGLAGRGPDEQYFGPGTRLTVT.

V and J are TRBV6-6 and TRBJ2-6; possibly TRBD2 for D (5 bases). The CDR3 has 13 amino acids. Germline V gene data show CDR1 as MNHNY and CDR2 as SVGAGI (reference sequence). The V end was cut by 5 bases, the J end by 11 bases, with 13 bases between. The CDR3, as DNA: TGTGCCAGCAGTCCTTATGTCGGGGACGTCCTGACTTTC. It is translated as CASSPYVGDVLTF.

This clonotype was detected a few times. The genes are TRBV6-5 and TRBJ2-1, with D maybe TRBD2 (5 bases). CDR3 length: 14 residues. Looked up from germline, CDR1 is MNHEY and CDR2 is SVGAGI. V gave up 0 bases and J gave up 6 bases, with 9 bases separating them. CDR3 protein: CASSYSRTGNEQFF. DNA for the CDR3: TGTGCCAGCAGTTACTCGAGGACTGGCAATGAGCAGTTCTTC.

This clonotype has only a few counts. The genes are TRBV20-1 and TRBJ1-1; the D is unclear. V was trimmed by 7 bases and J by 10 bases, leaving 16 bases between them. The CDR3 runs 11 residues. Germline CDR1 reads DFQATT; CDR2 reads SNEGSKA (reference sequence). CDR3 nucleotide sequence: TGCAGTGTCAGACCGGGATGGCGAGCTTTCTTT. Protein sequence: CSVRPGWRAFF.

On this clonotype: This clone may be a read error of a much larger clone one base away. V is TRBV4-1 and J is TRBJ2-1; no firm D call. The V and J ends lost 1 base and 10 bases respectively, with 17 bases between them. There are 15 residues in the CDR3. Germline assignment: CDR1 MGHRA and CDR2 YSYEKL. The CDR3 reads CASSQGWLPPGEQFF. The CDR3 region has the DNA TGCGCCAGCAGCCAAGGATGGCTACCTCCGGGCGAGCAGTTCTTC.

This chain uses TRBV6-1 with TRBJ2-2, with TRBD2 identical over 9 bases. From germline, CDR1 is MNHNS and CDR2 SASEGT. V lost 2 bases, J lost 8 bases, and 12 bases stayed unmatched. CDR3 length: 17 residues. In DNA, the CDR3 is TGTGCCAGCAGTGAAAGACTAGCGGACCCCCGAGGGGGGGAGCTGTTTTTT. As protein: CASSERLADPRGGELFF.

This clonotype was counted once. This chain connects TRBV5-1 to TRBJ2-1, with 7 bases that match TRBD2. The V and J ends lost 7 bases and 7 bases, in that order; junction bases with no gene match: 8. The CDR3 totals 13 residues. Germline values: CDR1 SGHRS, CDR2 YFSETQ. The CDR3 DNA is TGCGCCAGCGGCCCCGGGACTACAAATGAGCAGTTCTTC. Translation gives CASGPGTTNEQFF.

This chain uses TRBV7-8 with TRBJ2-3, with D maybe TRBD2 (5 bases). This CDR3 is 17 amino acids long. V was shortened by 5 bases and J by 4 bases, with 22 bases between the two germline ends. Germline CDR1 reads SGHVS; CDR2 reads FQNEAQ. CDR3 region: CASSRHEGLITPDTQYF. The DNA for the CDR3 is TGTGCCAGCAGCCGTCATGAGGGCCTTATTACACCAGATACGCAGTATTTT.